Below, 21 T cell receptor beta chains from the same sample are listed, as sequenced in a study of neurological immune-mediated disorders. One entry per CDR3 protein results from TCRdb running MiXCR on the 5' RACE reads. The repertoire holds tens of thousands of distinct CDR3 sequences, with around 3.8% as singletons. Sequencing was carried out using CD4+ T cells from blood. Receptors originate from a woman aged 40 to 49 with multiple sclerosis.

This clonotype was recorded at least ten times. The chain employs TRBV13 and TRBJ1-2; 8 bases are shared with TRBD1. The germline gives CDR1 PRHDT, CDR2 FYEKMQ (reference sequence). V lost 3 bases, J lost 3 bases, and 21 bases stayed unmatched. CDR3 length: 20 residues. The CDR3 DNA follows: TGTGCCAGCAGCTTCAGCCTAATCGGCAGGGGGCGAAAGGGACACTATGGCTACACCTTC. It yields the protein CASSFSLIGRGRKGHYGYTF.

The sample holds many counts of this clonotype. CDR3 coding DNA: TGTGCCAGCATTCGTACAGGGAATCAGCCCCAGCATTTT. It is translated as CASIRTGNQPQHF. The chain links TRBV7-9 to TRBJ1-5; the D gene is possibly TRBD1 (6 bases). This CDR3 comprises 13 residues. V gave up 7 bases and J gave up 4 bases, with 11 bases separating them. Looked up from germline, CDR1 is SEHNR and CDR2 is FQNEAQ (reference sequence). Full variable domain (remainder filled in from reference TRBV7-9 and TRBJ1-5): DTGVSQNPRHKITKRGQNVTFRCDPISEHNRLYWYRQTLGQGPEFLTYFQNEAQLEKSRLLSDRFSAERPKGSFSTLEIQRTEQGDSAMYLCASIRTGNQPQHFGDGTRLSIL.

This clonotype was counted at least ten times. The chain combines TRBV20-1 with TRBJ1-1, with D hard to call. Trimming left V 4 bases short and J 0 bases short, with 6 bases between. The CDR3 totals 12 residues. The germline V gene encodes CDR1 DFQATT and CDR2 SNEGSKA (reference sequence). The CDR3 DNA sequence: TGCAGTGCTAAGACAATGAACACTGAAGCTTTCTTT. Translated, it gives CSAKTMNTEAFF.

This clonotype was counted many times. The V call is TRBV5-1, the J call TRBJ2-5; 7 positions match TRBD1. This CDR3 has 14 residues. The J segment lost 3 bases and the V segment lost 6 bases, leaving 8 bases of the junction unmatched. Per germline, CDR1 SGHRS and CDR2 YFSETQ. CDR3 amino acids: CASNRGTVEETQYF. CDR3 nucleotide sequence: TGCGCCAGCAACCGAGGGACAGTAGAAGAGACCCAGTACTTC.

This clonotype was detected many times. The chain joins TRBV5-1 to TRBJ1-1; 10 bases line up with TRBD1. The CDR3 is 18 residues long. CDR1 and CDR2 from the germline V gene are SGHRS and YFSETQ. J gave up 0 bases and V 4 bases, and 12 bases lay outside the gene matches. In nucleotides, the CDR3 is TGCGCCAGCAGCCCGATGACAGGGGGCGCTTCCTTGAACACTGAAGCTTTCTTT. Amino acid sequence: CASSPMTGGASLNTEAFF.

This clonotype showed up many times. This chain uses TRBV20-1 with TRBJ2-3, with D possibly matching TRBD2 (6 bases). The CDR3 loop spans 15 amino acids. The germline gives CDR1 DFQATT, CDR2 SNEGSKA (reference sequence). V was pared by 6 bases and J by 1 base, with 17 bases between. CDR3 sequence: CSAYHRASGTDTQYF. Here the CDR3 DNA reads TGCAGTGCATACCATAGGGCTAGCGGCACAGATACGCAGTATTTT.

Many counts were recorded for this clonotype. This chain uses TRBV14 with TRBJ2-7, with D tentatively TRBD2 (6 bases). This CDR3 contains 16 residues. Trimming shortened V by 1 base and J by 2 bases, and 15 bases separated the two germline ends. Germline CDR1 reads SGHDN; CDR2 reads FVKESK. DNA for the CDR3: TGTGCCAGCAGCCAAGGTTATTCGGGACTTACCTACGAGCAGTACTTC. Its protein is CASSQGYSGLTYEQYF. The full variable domain, completed using reference TRBV14 and TRBJ2-7, is EAGVTQFPSHSVIEKGQTVTLRCDPISGHDNLYWYRRVMGKEIKFLLHFVKESKQDESGMPNNRFLAERTGGTYSTLKVQPAELEDSGVYFCASSQGYSGLTYEQYFGPGTRLTVT.

The table lists this clonotype with many counts. The chain couples TRBV7-9 to TRBJ1-1; tentatively, D is TRBD1 (6 bases). This CDR3 is 17 amino acids long. The germline V and J ends were trimmed by 5 bases and 4 bases, with 23 bases remaining between them. Per germline, CDR1 SEHNR and CDR2 FQNEAQ (reference sequence). CDR3 DNA: TGTGCCAGCAGCCGGCCCGTTAGGGTGGAGGGGGGCACTGAAGCTTTCTTT. Its protein is CASSRPVRVEGGTEAFF. Combining the CDR3 with reference TRBV7-9 and TRBJ1-1 gives the whole variable domain DTGVSQNPRHKITKRGQNVTFRCDPISEHNRLYWYRQTLGQGPEFLTYFQNEAQLEKSRLLSDRFSAERPKGSFSTLEIQRTEQGDSAMYLCASSRPVRVEGGTEAFFGQGTRLTVV.

This clonotype has a count of ten or more. V usage is TRBV15 and J usage is TRBJ2-7; no clear D gene. CDR3 length: 15 residues. Trimming stripped 1 base from V and 0 bases from J, with 10 bases between. Germline assignment: CDR1 LNHNV and CDR2 YYDKDF (reference sequence). CDR3 coding DNA: TGTGCCACCAGCAGAGGTGGCAGGAGCTCCTACGAGCAGTACTTC. Its protein is CATSRGGRSSYEQYF.

This clonotype was recorded many times. The chain joins TRBV5-1 to TRBJ2-7, with 16 nucleotides matching TRBD2. From germline, CDR1 is SGHRS and CDR2 YFSETQ. This CDR3 is 19 amino acids long. V lost 4 bases, J lost 6 bases, and 16 bases stayed unmatched. CDR3 loop: CASSRTGTSGGDLLGEQYF. In nucleotides, the CDR3 is TGCGCCAGCAGCAGGACCGGGACTAGCGGGGGGGACCTCCTTGGCGAGCAGTACTTC.

This clonotype was detected ten times or more. The CDR3 sequence is CASSWLDRGDNEQFF. The DNA of the CDR3 is TGCGCCAGCAGCTGGCTGGACAGGGGGGACAATGAGCAGTTCTTC. This chain connects TRBV5-1 to TRBJ2-1; 10 nucleotides align to TRBD1. Trimming removed 3 bases from V and 5 bases from J; junction bases left unmatched: 5. Germline CDR1 SGHRS, CDR2 YFSETQ. The length of the CDR3 is 15 residues.

This clonotype appeared many times. The chain recombines TRBV7-6 with TRBJ2-5; TRBD1 matches 7 bases. Germline trimming cut 5 bases from V and 3 bases from J; bases unmatched to any gene: 21. The V gene's germline CDR1 is SGHVS and CDR2 FNYEAQ. This CDR3 has 19 amino acids. CDR3 nucleotides: TGTGCCAGCAGCCTAGTCCGACTCGCAGACAGGGAAAGTAAAGAGACCCAGTACTTC. Its translation is CASSLVRLADRESKETQYF.

This clonotype was found many times. The chain recombines TRBV7-2 with TRBJ1-3; D gene ambiguous. Germline CDR1 SGHTA, CDR2 FQGNSA. CDR3 size: 14 residues. Trimming pared 5 bases from V and 4 bases from J, leaving 12 bases between. In DNA, the CDR3 is TGTGCCAGCAGCCGAGCTGGACGCGGAAACACCATATATTTT. Encoded protein: CASSRAGRGNTIYF.

This clonotype appeared many times. One end of the junction varies from germline; a read error may be responsible. The chain carries TRBV20-1 and TRBJ2-2, with D possibly being TRBD2 (5 bases). The CDR3 consists of 14 residues. Germline values: CDR1 DFQATT, CDR2 SNEGSKA (reference sequence). The CDR3: CSARGLTLTGELFF. The CDR3, as DNA: TGCAGTGCCAGAGGGCTAACACTGACCGGGGAGCTGTTTTTT.

This clonotype was detected ten times or more. The chain is built from TRBV2 and TRBJ2-5; D ambiguous. V was pared by 3 bases and J by 4 bases, with 9 bases between. Germline values: CDR1 SNHLY, CDR2 FYNNEI. The CDR3 covers 13 residues. This chain's CDR3 is CASSELELETQYF. As DNA, the CDR3 is TGTGCCAGCAGTGAGCTCGAGCTAGAGACCCAGTACTTC.

In this sample, this clonotype turned up many times. V and J are TRBV5-6 and TRBJ1-5; a weak D match, TRBD1 (6 bases). There are 14 residues in the CDR3. Per germline, CDR1 SGHDT and CDR2 YYEEEE. V lost 4 bases and J 9 bases, leaving 17 bases between the germline ends. CDR3 protein: CASSLYGGARPQHF. In DNA form, the CDR3 reads TGTGCCAGCAGCCTCTATGGGGGCGCGCGGCCCCAGCATTTT.

The table lists this clonotype with many counts. This chain joins TRBV5-1 and TRBJ2-4; weak D call: TRBD2 (6 bases). Germline-derived CDR1 and CDR2 are SGHRS and YFSETQ. The CDR3 consists of 13 residues. With 2 bases removed from V and 7 bases from J, the gap between germline ends came to 10 bases. The CDR3, as DNA: TGCGCCAGCAGCTTCGCAGGGAGGAACATTCAGTACTTC. This codes for CASSFAGRNIQYF.

This clonotype was seen repeatedly, ten times or more. The chain combines TRBV4-1 with TRBJ2-7, with D perhaps TRBD1 or TRBD2 (5 bases each). This CDR3 has 14 amino acids. Germline lookup yields CDR1 MGHRA and CDR2 YSYEKL. V was clipped by 0 bases and J by 3 bases, with 9 bases between them. The DNA for the CDR3 is TGCGCCAGCAGCCAAGATCTGGGGGTCTACGAGCAGTACTTC. Its protein product is CASSQDLGVYEQYF.

In its sample, this clonotype was seen many times. This chain connects TRBV5-5 to TRBJ1-4; no clear D. This CDR3 has 15 residues. Looked up from germline, CDR1 is SGHKS and CDR2 is YYEKEE (reference sequence). V lost 4 bases and J lost 3, with 13 bases in between. CDR3 in DNA: TGTGCCAGCAGCACCCGGAGGGAGGCTAATGAAAAACTGTTTTTT. As protein: CASSTRREANEKLFF.

In this sample, this clonotype turned up many times. The chain recombines TRBV5-1 with TRBJ2-5; 7 nucleotides match TRBD1. Losses at the gene ends were 4 bases for V and 2 bases for J; bases not matched to a gene: 8. The length of the CDR3 is 15 residues. Germline CDR1 SGHRS, CDR2 YFSETQ. The CDR3, as DNA: TGCGCCAGCAGCGGAACGGGACAGACTCAAGAGACCCAGTACTTC. Encoded protein: CASSGTGQTQETQYF.

This clonotype was seen at least ten times. V usage is TRBV5-5 and J usage is TRBJ2-3; TRBD1 matches 7 bases. The CDR3 sequence is 16 residues long. CDR1 and CDR2 from the germline V gene are SGHKS and YYEKEE (reference sequence). The J segment lost 3 bases and the V segment lost 5 bases, leaving 12 bases of the junction unmatched. CDR3 bases: TGTGCCAGCAGTATCTACACCGGGACAGCTACAGATACGCAGTATTTT. Protein: CASSIYTGTATDTQYF.